This T cell receptor (beta chain) was profiled in a study of cytomegalovirus exposure and HLA in healthy donors. PCR involved 60 Vbeta and 13 Jbeta primers. Clones were sequenced by immunoSEQ multiplex PCR, and TCRdb holds only the in-frame ones, with some missing. The sample includes about 160,000 clones, approximately 67% of them seen just once. The V gene's germline CDR1 is MNHEY and CDR2 SVGAGI. Trimming took off 6 bases at V and 2 bases at J, with 16 bases between the two ends. This CDR3 region has 15 residues. The sample holds a few counts of this clone. This clonotype was sampled from a young woman in good health and CMV-seropositive. The J gene is TRBJ2-5, the V gene TRBV6-5; perhaps TRBD1 as D (8 bases). Material for sequencing was PBMCs. As DNA, the CDR3 is TGTGCCAGCAGGCGCCACAGGGGGGGGCAAGAGACCCAGTACTTC. Amino acids: CASRRHRGGQETQYF.